The 14 T cell receptor beta chains reported below all come from one sample, sequenced in a study of T cells in narcolepsy. Libraries were prepared by immunoSEQ multiplex PCR; TCRdb keeps only in-frame clonotypes and omits some of them. The sample consists of more than 30,000 clones, less than 90% of them appearing once. Sequences were obtained from memory (CD45RA-) CD4+ T cells from blood. These receptors originate from a human donor in good health.

This clone was found once. V gene TRBV7-2 combines with J gene TRBJ1-1; D is ambiguous. This CDR3 has 17 amino acids. The V gene's germline CDR1 is SGHTA and CDR2 FQGNSA. The V and J ends lost 1 base and 1 base respectively, with 16 bases between them. CDR3 nucleotide sequence: TGTGCCAGCAGCTTAGTCCGCGGAACAATGAGGAACACTGAAGCTTTCTTT. It is translated as CASSLVRGTMRNTEAFF.

The rearrangement links TRBV5-1 to TRBJ2-5; D is perhaps TRBD1 (6 bases). Germline V gene lookup returns CDR1 SGHRS and CDR2 YFSETQ. V was pared by 4 bases and J by 2 bases, with 12 bases between. This CDR3 region has 14 residues. In DNA form, the CDR3 reads TGCGCCAGCAGCAAGGACAGTCGGCAAGAGACCCAGTACTTC. Translated: CASSKDSRQETQYF.

The chain has TRBV5-1 and TRBJ1-2, with D possibly being TRBD1 (5 bases). Between the trimmed V and J ends, which lost 9 bases and 5 bases, there was a span of 11 bases. Germline lookup yields CDR1 SGHRS and CDR2 YFSETQ. This CDR3 has 11 residues. The CDR3 sequence: CATQGPYGYTF. The CDR3 nucleotides are TGCGCCACCCAGGGACCTTATGGCTACACCTTC.

The chain employs TRBV12-5 and TRBJ1-3, with 7 bases lining up with TRBD1. In germline, CDR1 is LGHNT, CDR2 FRNRAP. Trimming took 1 base from V and 2 from J; bases not matched to a gene: 5. The CDR3 length is 16 residues. CDR3 residues: CASGLGQGTTGNTIYF. Here the CDR3 DNA reads TGTGCTAGTGGTTTGGGACAGGGCACCACTGGAAACACCATATATTTT.

The V and J genes are TRBV7-9 and TRBJ2-7; 10 nucleotides agree with TRBD2. The CDR3 is 15 residues long. Germline assignment: CDR1 SEHNR and CDR2 FQNEAQ (reference sequence). V gave up 5 bases and J gave up 5 bases; unmatched junction bases: 9. In DNA form, the CDR3 reads TGTGCCAGCAGCCCTGACCAGCGGGGGGGCGACGAGCAGTACGTC. This encodes CASSPDQRGGDEQYV.

V and J are TRBV19 and TRBJ1-6; 8 positions agree with TRBD1. Trimming cost V 7 bases and J 7 bases; bases outside gene matches: 12. The length of the CDR3 is 16 residues. The germline V gene encodes CDR1 LNHDA and CDR2 SQIVND (reference sequence). This chain's CDR3 is CASTPERTGTNSPLHF. The CDR3 coding sequence is TGTGCCAGTACTCCCGAACGGACAGGGACAAATTCACCCCTCCACTTT.

The genes are TRBV28 and TRBJ1-3; 9 nucleotides align to TRBD1. The ends lost 7 bases at V and 0 bases at J; junction bases unmatched: 16. This CDR3 has 19 residues. Germline CDR1 MDHEN, CDR2 SYDVKM. CDR3 bases: TGTGCCAGCATGACCCTCGGGACAGGGCCGAAGAGCTCTGGAAACACCATATATTTT. Amino acid sequence: CASMTLGTGPKSSGNTIYF.

This clone came up once. The chain links TRBV7-8 to TRBJ1-3; 7 bases are shared with TRBD1. Germline CDR1 and CDR2: SGHVS and FQNEAQ. The CDR3 spans 15 residues. V dropped 2 bases and J dropped 2; count of bases not matched to a gene: 3. CDR3 protein: CASSLTDRAGNTIYF. CDR3 nucleotides: TGTGCCAGCAGCTTAACCGACAGGGCTGGAAACACCATATATTTT.

The CDR3 loop is CASSFPRGLGKTYEQYF. The CDR3 DNA is TGTGCCAGCAGTTTCCCTAGGGGACTAGGGAAGACCTACGAGCAGTACTTC. The chain is built from TRBV28 and TRBJ2-7, with 8 bases aligning to TRBD2. The CDR3 is 17 amino acids. Germline V gene sequence: CDR1 MDHEN, CDR2 SYDVKM. V lost 3 bases to trimming and J lost 2 bases; unmatched junction nucleotides: 12.

This sequence joins TRBV6-5 and TRBJ1-3; 9 bases are shared with TRBD1. J was trimmed by 9 bases and V by 6 bases; bases with no gene match: 12. CDR1 MNHEY and CDR2 SVGAGI come from the germline V gene. The CDR3 has 15 amino acids. DNA for the CDR3: TGTGCCAGCAGCACCGAGACAGGGGGAAGAGGCACCATATATTTT. It specifies CASSTETGGRGTIYF.

V and J are TRBV28 and TRBJ1-5, with 8 bases that match TRBD1. In germline, CDR1 is MDHEN, CDR2 SYDVKM. The length of the CDR3 is 17 residues. V was clipped by 3 bases and J by 5 bases; unmatched bases: 12. The CDR3 loop is CASSFSSGRGPDQPQHF. CDR3 coding DNA: TGTGCCAGCAGTTTTAGTTCCGGCAGGGGGCCGGATCAGCCCCAGCATTTT.

The chain joins TRBV30 to TRBJ1-2, with D unclear. V lost 4 bases and J 7 bases, leaving 16 bases between the germline ends. This CDR3 has 13 residues. The germline CDR1 and CDR2 sequences are GTSNPN and SVGIG (reference sequence). This CDR3 is CAWKPEGLSGYTF. The CDR3 DNA reads TGTGCCTGGAAGCCTGAAGGGTTGTCTGGCTACACCTTC.

The rearrangement joins TRBV2 to TRBJ1-1; tentatively, D is TRBD1 (6 bases). This CDR3 comprises 14 residues. Trimming pared 6 bases from V and 4 bases from J, leaving 15 bases between. Germline assignment: CDR1 SNHLY and CDR2 FYNNEI. This CDR3 reads CASRPTGRGTEAFF. The CDR3, as DNA: TGTGCCAGCAGACCCACAGGGAGGGGCACTGAAGCTTTCTTT.

This chain joins TRBV6-1 and TRBJ2-7, with 9 bases matching TRBD1. The CDR3 sequence is 15 residues long. The junction had 4 bases not matched to a gene; V was cut back by 0 bases and J by 4 bases. The germline CDR1 and CDR2 sequences are MNHNS and SASEGT. CDR3 protein: CASSEATGQGYEQYF. The DNA for the CDR3 is TGTGCCAGCAGTGAAGCGACAGGACAGGGGTACGAGCAGTACTTC.